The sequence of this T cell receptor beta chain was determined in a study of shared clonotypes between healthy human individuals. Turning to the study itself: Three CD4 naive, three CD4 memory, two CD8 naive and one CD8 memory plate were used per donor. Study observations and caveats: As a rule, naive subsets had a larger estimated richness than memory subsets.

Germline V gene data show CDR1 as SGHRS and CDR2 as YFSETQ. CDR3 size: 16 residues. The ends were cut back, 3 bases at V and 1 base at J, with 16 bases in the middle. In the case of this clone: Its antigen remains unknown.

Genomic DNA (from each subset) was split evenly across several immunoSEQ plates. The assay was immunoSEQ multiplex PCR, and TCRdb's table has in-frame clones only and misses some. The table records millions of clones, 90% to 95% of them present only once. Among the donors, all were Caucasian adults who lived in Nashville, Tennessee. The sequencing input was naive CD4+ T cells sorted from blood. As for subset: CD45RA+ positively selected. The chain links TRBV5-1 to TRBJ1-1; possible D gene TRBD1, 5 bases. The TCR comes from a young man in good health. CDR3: CASSWSAADTNTEAFF. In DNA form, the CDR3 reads TGCGCCAGCAGCTGGAGCGCCGCGGACACGAACACTGAAGCTTTCTTT.